The 12 T cell receptor beta chains given below trace back to one sample, sequenced in a study of CD8+ T cells in alopecia areata. Following extraction, RNA underwent reverse transcription to cDNA, which served as the sequencing template. Measured with immunoSEQ multiplex PCR; TCRdb has only the in-frame clones, and not every one. In the table there are 100,000 to 150,000 clones, roughly 58% of which are singletons. This sample comprised CD4+ T cells sorted from blood, obtained at week 0. These TCRs come from a human donor with alopecia areata.

The chain has TRBV5-6 and TRBJ2-7; 10 positions agree with TRBD1. The CDR3 extends over 15 amino acids. The V gene end was trimmed by 4 bases and the J gene end by 0 bases; junction bases not matched to a gene: 4. Germline CDR1 SGHDT, CDR2 YYEEEE. The CDR3, as DNA: TGTGCCAGCAGCGCCCGGGACAGGGGCTCCTACGAGCAGTACTTC. Translation gives CASSARDRGSYEQYF.

V usage is TRBV30 and J usage is TRBJ1-5; D not certain. The germline V and J ends were trimmed by 4 bases and 4 bases, with 11 bases remaining between them. Germline V CDR1 and CDR2: GTSNPN, SVGIG (reference sequence). This CDR3 region has 13 residues. The CDR3: CAWNRGRNQPQHF. DNA for the CDR3: TGTGCCTGGAACAGAGGCAGGAATCAGCCCCAGCATTTT.

The chain links TRBV7-9 to TRBJ2-7, with D possibly TRBD2 on 6 matching bases. The CDR3 length is 16 residues. V was pared by 5 bases and J by 3 bases, with 20 bases between. In germline, CDR1 is SEHNR, CDR2 FQNEAQ (reference sequence). CDR3 amino acids: CASSPERVHGSYEQYF. In DNA, the CDR3 is TGTGCCAGCAGCCCAGAGAGGGTGCACGGGAGCTACGAGCAGTACTTC.

The chain recombines TRBV5-1 with TRBJ2-5, with D uncertain. Per the germline V gene, CDR1 is SGHRS and CDR2 is YFSETQ. V was cut by 2 bases and J by 2 bases, with 7 bases left in between. The CDR3 is 13 amino acids. CDR3 in DNA: TGCGCCAGCAGCTTCCCCAGTCAAGAGACCCAGTACTTC. Its translation is CASSFPSQETQYF.

The CDR3 here is CASSPGPQRGGRKAGELFF. The CDR3 DNA is TGCGCCAGCAGCCCGGGACCTCAGCGGGGGGGCCGAAAGGCCGGGGAGCTGTTTTTT. This chain links TRBV4-1 with TRBJ2-2; 10 positions agree with TRBD2. After removal of 4 bases from V and 6 bases from J, the junction contained 17 bases not matched to a gene. Per the germline V gene, CDR1 is MGHRA and CDR2 is YSYEKL. This CDR3 region has 19 residues.

The chain employs TRBV15 and TRBJ2-3; 11 bases agree with TRBD2. Trimming at V came to 4 bases and at J to 0 bases, leaving 15 bases not matched to a gene. Germline loops: CDR1 LNHNV, CDR2 YYDKDF (reference sequence). This CDR3 is built from 20 residues. This chain's CDR3 is CATSTSAGLAGGSSTDTQYF. The CDR3 region has the DNA TGTGCCACCAGCACATCCGCCGGACTAGCGGGCGGCTCTAGCACAGATACGCAGTATTTT.

V and J are TRBV7-9 and TRBJ1-1; no definite D call. The CDR3 spans 12 residues. Looked up from germline, CDR1 is SEHNR and CDR2 is FQNEAQ (reference sequence). V was cut by 4 bases and J by 7 bases, with 10 bases left in between. The CDR3 nucleotides read TGTGCCAGCAGCTCTCAGACTTATGAAGCTTTCTTT. Encoded protein: CASSSQTYEAFF.

The chain links TRBV7-2 to TRBJ2-3, with D unresolved. The germline V gene has CDR1 SGHTA and CDR2 FQGNSA. The CDR3 has 13 amino acids. Trimming removed 5 bases from V and 7 bases from J, with 13 bases in between. The CDR3 DNA is TGTGCCAGCAGCCCCCCCCACCTATATACGCAGTATTTT. Its protein is CASSPPHLYTQYF.

The chain's CDR3 is CASSYWGGVVNTEAFF. The CDR3 nucleotides read TGTGCCAGCAGCTATTGGGGAGGGGTGGTGAACACTGAAGCTTTCTTT. V usage is TRBV5-6 and J usage is TRBJ1-1, with D possibly matching TRBD1 (5 bases). The CDR3 is 16 amino acids. V was cut by 3 bases and J by 0 bases, with 15 bases left in between. Germline CDR1 reads SGHDT; CDR2 reads YYEEEE.

This chain joins TRBV5-4 and TRBJ2-5, with 10 bases aligning to TRBD2. The J segment lost 2 bases and the V segment lost 2 bases, leaving 3 bases of the junction unmatched. The germline V gene has CDR1 SGHNT and CDR2 YYREEE (reference sequence). This CDR3 comprises 15 residues. CDR3 loop: CASSLSGGVQETQYF. CDR3 nucleotides: TGTGCCAGCAGCTTAAGCGGGGGGGTGCAAGAGACCCAGTACTTC. Filled out from reference TRBV5-4 and TRBJ2-5, the complete variable domain reads ETGVTQSPTHLIKTRGQQVTLRCSSQSGHNTVSWYQQALGQGPQFIFQYYREEENGRGNFPPRFSGLQFPNYSSELNVNALELDDSALYLCASSLSGGVQETQYFGPGTRLLVL.

The chain recombines TRBV23-1 with TRBJ1-2; tentatively, D is TRBD1 (6 bases). TRBV23-1 is identified as an open reading frame with a role that is uncertain. Trimming left V 6 bases short and J 2 bases short, with 10 bases between. The CDR3 extends over 13 amino acids. This CDR3 is CASRQGGNYGYTF. CDR3 bases: TGCGCCAGCAGACAGGGAGGAAACTATGGCTACACCTTC.

This clone was seen more than once but under ten times. J is TRBJ1-1 and V is TRBV19; D call uncertain. Trimming shortened V by 6 bases and J by 4 bases, and 12 bases separated the two germline ends. The CDR3 is 13 amino acids. The germline gives CDR1 LNHDA, CDR2 SQIVND (reference sequence). CDR3 in amino acids: CASRSGPGTEAFF. The DNA of the CDR3 is TGTGCCAGTAGGTCCGGCCCCGGCACTGAAGCTTTCTTT.